These 32 T cell receptor beta chains originate from one sample sequenced in a study of spatial heterogeneity in lung cancer. One entry per CDR3 protein results from TCRdb running MiXCR on the 5' RACE reads. The repertoire holds 90,000 to 95,000 distinct CDR3 sequences, with about 12% as singletons. Sample time point: sample taken at primary tumor resection. This specimen was PBMCs, taken at surgery. These receptors all come from a male donor with early-stage non-small cell lung cancer.

The V gene is TRBV7-2, the J gene TRBJ2-4; 12 bases are shared with TRBD2. CDR3 size: 17 residues. Germline-derived CDR1 and CDR2 are SGHTA and FQGNSA. J was trimmed by 1 base and V by 1 base; bases with no gene match: 2. CDR3: CASSLEGTSGAKNIQYF. As DNA, the CDR3 is TGTGCCAGCAGCTTAGAGGGGACTAGCGGGGCCAAAAACATTCAGTACTTC. The complete variable domain, with remaining parts taken from reference TRBV7-2 and TRBJ2-4, reads GAGVSQSPSNKVTEKGKDVELRCDPISGHTALYWYRQSLGQGLEFLIYFQGNSAPDKSGLPSDRFSAERTGGSVSTLTIQRTQQEDSAVYLCASSLEGTSGAKNIQYFGAGTRLSVL.

A few counts support this clonotype. CDR3 in amino acids: CASSYSIGGDLFNEQFF. CDR3 nucleotide sequence: TGTGCCAGCAGTTACTCGATAGGGGGTGACCTTTTCAATGAGCAGTTCTTC. V usage is TRBV6-2 or TRBV6-3 and J usage is TRBJ2-1, with a possible D match to TRBD1 (6 bases). Between the trimmed V and J ends, which lost 0 bases and 6 bases, there was a span of 18 bases. The CDR3 extends over 17 amino acids. Germline CDR1 is MNHEY and CDR2 is SVGEGT.

This clonotype came up a few times. This chain connects TRBV20-1 to TRBJ1-5; D gene uncertain. Deletions cut 1 base from V and 0 bases from J, with 4 bases between. Germline V gene sequence: CDR1 DFQATT, CDR2 SNEGSKA (reference sequence). The CDR3 has 13 residues. CDR3: CSARGPSNQPQHF. CDR3 coding DNA: TGCAGTGCTAGAGGGCCTAGCAATCAGCCCCAGCATTTT.

The chain is built from TRBV6-2 or TRBV6-3 and TRBJ1-5, with D perhaps matching TRBD1 (5 bases). The V and J ends lost 8 bases and 4 bases respectively, with 15 bases between them. Germline V gives CDR1 MNHEY, CDR2 SVGEGT. CDR3 length: 14 amino acids. In nucleotides, the CDR3 is TGTGCCAGCGGAAAGACAGCAATTAATCAGCCCCAGCATTTT. It yields the protein CASGKTAINQPQHF.

Worth noting for this clonotype: This may come from a read error, since a much larger clone is one base off. The V gene is TRBV18, the J gene TRBJ2-2; D could derive from TRBD1 or TRBD2 (5 bases each). There are 15 residues in the CDR3. In germline, CDR1 is KGHSH, CDR2 LQKENI. V lost 3 bases and J lost 3, with 11 bases in between. The CDR3 region is CASSPYGADTGELFF. Here the CDR3 DNA reads TGTGCCAGCTCACCTTACGGGGCCGACACCGGGGAGCTGTTTTTT.

The gene calls are TRBV7-2 and TRBJ1-6; D is possibly TRBD1 (6 bases). Germline lookup yields CDR1 SGHTA and CDR2 FQGNSA. V was cut by 2 bases and J by 6 bases, with 14 bases left in between. The CDR3 extends over 16 amino acids. CDR3 in amino acids: CASSLLQGLGNSPLHF. CDR3 DNA sequence: TGTGCCAGCAGCTTACTGCAGGGGCTTGGTAATTCACCCCTCCACTTT.

This clonotype was found many times. V gene TRBV7-8 combines with J gene TRBJ2-2, with D possibly being TRBD1 (5 bases). Trimming cost V 4 bases and J 14 bases, with 11 bases left between them. This CDR3 spans 11 amino acids. The germline V gene has CDR1 SGHVS and CDR2 FQNEAQ. This CDR3 is CASSYLGALFF. The CDR3 nucleotides read TGTGCCAGCAGCTACCTTGGGGCCCTGTTTTTT.

The chain combines TRBV23-1 with TRBJ2-1; D gene uncertain. TRBV23-1 is an ORF for which the function is uncertain. The CDR3 consists of 12 residues. Deletions cut 0 bases from V and 7 bases from J, with 4 bases between. In DNA form, the CDR3 reads TGCGCCAGCAGTCAATCGCGGAATGAGCAGTTCTTC. Its protein is CASSQSRNEQFF.

This chain uses TRBV11-2 with TRBJ1-1, with 7 nucleotides matching TRBD1. V dropped 0 bases and J dropped 3; count of bases not matched to a gene: 1. Germline V gene lookup returns CDR1 SGHAT and CDR2 FQNNGV. The CDR3 has 14 amino acids. The CDR3 loop reads CASSLEGQHTEAFF. DNA for the CDR3: TGTGCCAGCAGCTTAGAGGGACAGCACACTGAAGCTTTCTTT. Full variable domain (outside the CDR3, taken from reference TRBV11-2 and TRBJ1-1): EAGVAQSPRYKIIEKRQSVAFWCNPISGHATLYWYQQILGQGPKLLIQFQNNGVVDDSQLPKDRFSAERLKGVDSTLKIQPAKLEDSAVYLCASSLEGQHTEAFFGQGTRLTVV.

The chain combines TRBV7-2 with TRBJ2-5; D tentatively reads TRBD1 or TRBD2 (5 bases each). V was pared by 1 base and J by 1 base, with 16 bases between. The germline gives CDR1 SGHTA, CDR2 FQGNSA. This CDR3 has 17 residues. The CDR3 here is CASSLVPIGAIQETQYF. The CDR3 DNA is TGTGCCAGCAGCTTAGTCCCCATCGGGGCCATCCAAGAGACCCAGTACTTC. Looking up the rest from reference TRBV7-2 and TRBJ2-5 gives the full variable domain: GAGVSQSPSNKVTEKGKDVELRCDPISGHTALYWYRQSLGQGLEFLIYFQGNSAPDKSGLPSDRFSAERTGGSVSTLTIQRTQQEDSAVYLCASSLVPIGAIQETQYFGPGTRLLVL.

This clonotype was picked up many times. The chain couples TRBV28 to TRBJ1-2; weak D call: TRBD1 (6 bases). Germline CDR1 MDHEN, CDR2 SYDVKM. The CDR3 spans 14 residues. Trimming left V 2 bases short and J 4 bases short, with 11 bases between. The CDR3 here is CASSLAGVIYGYTF. The DNA for the CDR3 is TGTGCCAGCAGTTTAGCAGGGGTGATCTATGGCTACACCTTC.

Only a few counts were recorded for this clonotype. The V gene is TRBV9, the J gene TRBJ2-7, with D unresolved. The CDR3 consists of 15 residues. Germline assignment: CDR1 SGDLS and CDR2 YYNGEE. The V and J ends lost 4 bases and 1 base respectively, with 15 bases between them. In DNA form, the CDR3 reads TGTGCCAGCAGCCCCCGCGGCAGACCATCCTACGAGCAGTACTTC. Its protein is CASSPRGRPSYEQYF.

In this sample, this clonotype turned up many times. This sequence joins TRBV25-1 and TRBJ1-1, with TRBD1 as a possible D gene (6 bases). Looked up from germline, CDR1 is MGHDK and CDR2 is SYGVNS. CDR3 size: 14 residues. Trimming pared 4 bases from V and 4 bases from J, leaving 13 bases between. CDR3 protein: CASSGDIFGTEAFF. The CDR3 DNA sequence: TGTGCCAGCAGTGGGGACATTTTTGGCACTGAAGCTTTCTTT.

There are many counts of this clonotype. The rearrangement joins TRBV12-3 or TRBV12-4 to TRBJ1-1, with a possible D match to TRBD1 (6 bases). Trimming took off 5 bases at V and 3 bases at J, with 10 bases between the two ends. The CDR3 runs 13 residues. CDR3 sequence: CASSRQAYTEAFF. CDR3 DNA sequence: TGTGCCAGCAGTCGACAGGCCTACACTGAAGCTTTCTTT.

J is TRBJ2-7 and V is TRBV11-2; TRBD1 or TRBD2 may be the D gene (6 bases each). Trimming pared 3 bases from V and 4 bases from J, leaving 19 bases between. Germline CDR1 and CDR2: SGHAT and FQNNGV. This CDR3 region has 16 residues. The CDR3 sequence is CASSLFTRGLGYEQYF. The DNA of the CDR3 is TGTGCCAGCAGCTTGTTCACCCGGGGGCTAGGGTACGAGCAGTACTTC. The complete variable domain, with remaining parts taken from reference TRBV11-2 and TRBJ2-7, reads EAGVAQSPRYKIIEKRQSVAFWCNPISGHATLYWYQQILGQGPKLLIQFQNNGVVDDSQLPKDRFSAERLKGVDSTLKIQPAKLEDSAVYLCASSLFTRGLGYEQYFGPGTRLTVT.

V is TRBV29-1 and J is TRBJ1-1, with 11 bases lining up with TRBD1. Germline V lookup: CDR1 SQVTM, CDR2 ANQGSEA. There are 12 residues in the CDR3. Trimming took 6 bases from V and 4 from J; bases not matched to a gene: 1. For the CDR3, the DNA is TGCAGCGTAGGGACAGGGGGCACTGAAGCTTTCTTT. Amino acid sequence: CSVGTGGTEAFF.

This clonotype has just a few counts. This sequence joins TRBV7-9 and TRBJ1-2, with D uncertain. CDR3 length equals 16 residues. In germline, CDR1 is SEHNR, CDR2 FQNEAQ (reference sequence). V was clipped by 5 bases and J by 6 bases, with 22 bases between them. The CDR3 sequence: CASSPEMGTLRNGYTF. In DNA, the CDR3 is TGTGCCAGCAGCCCGGAGATGGGCACGCTCCGGAATGGCTACACCTTC.

This chain links TRBV7-2 with TRBJ1-1, with a possible D match to TRBD1 (6 bases). The CDR3 loop spans 14 amino acids. Per germline, CDR1 SGHTA and CDR2 FQGNSA. V lost 5 bases to trimming and J lost 1 base, with 11 bases between them. The chain's CDR3 is CASSKRQENTEAFF. The CDR3 DNA reads as TGTGCCAGCAGCAAAAGACAGGAGAACACTGAAGCTTTCTTT. The full variable domain, rest sourced from reference TRBV7-2 and TRBJ1-1, is GAGVSQSPSNKVTEKGKDVELRCDPISGHTALYWYRQSLGQGLEFLIYFQGNSAPDKSGLPSDRFSAERTGGSVSTLTIQRTQQEDSAVYLCASSKRQENTEAFFGQGTRLTVV.

There are many counts of this clonotype. The V call is TRBV10-3, the J call TRBJ2-3; D ambiguous. Trimming removed 2 bases from V and 7 bases from J, with 7 bases in between. CDR1 and CDR2 from the germline V gene are ENHRY and SYGVKD. The CDR3 covers 12 residues. The CDR3 coding sequence is TGTGCCATCAGTGAGAATAGTAATACGCAGTATTTT. Translation gives CAISENSNTQYF.

The table lists this clonotype with a count of one. A read error is possible here, since a much larger clone lies one base away. The V call is TRBV7-8, the J call TRBJ1-5; 7 positions match TRBD1. Trimming at V came to 5 bases and at J to 9 bases, leaving 7 bases not matched to a gene. CDR1 and CDR2 from the germline V gene are SGHVS and FQNEAQ. The CDR3 is 13 residues long. The CDR3 loop is CASSKDRTRPQHF. CDR3 sequence (DNA): TGTGCCAGCAGCAAGGACAGGACTCGGCCCCAGCATTTT.

The chain links TRBV10-3 to TRBJ2-3, with TRBD1 matching 7 bases. This CDR3 region has 15 residues. Germline V gene sequence: CDR1 ENHRY, CDR2 SYGVKD. V lost 2 bases and J lost 0; bases outside the gene matches: 2. The CDR3 DNA sequence: TGTGCCATCAGTGAGGGGACAGCTAGCACAGATACGCAGTATTTT. Its translation is CAISEGTASTDTQYF.

This clonotype was detected ten times or more. The chain couples TRBV2 to TRBJ2-1, with D tentatively TRBD1 or TRBD2 (5 bases each). The V end was cut by 6 bases, the J end by 16 bases, with 16 bases between. Germline V gives CDR1 SNHLY, CDR2 FYNNEI. The CDR3 spans 11 residues. CDR3 region: CASSRDGPPFF. The CDR3 DNA reads TGTGCCAGCAGCCGGGACGGCCCGCCCTTCTTC.

This clonotype was found a few times. V is TRBV7-2 and J is TRBJ2-2, with D hard to call. The CDR3 length is 15 residues. Germline assignment: CDR1 SGHTA and CDR2 FQGNSA. Trimming left V 6 bases short and J 5 bases short, with 16 bases between. CDR3 sequence: CASSEARRGTGELFF. In DNA form, the CDR3 reads TGTGCCAGCAGTGAAGCAAGGAGAGGTACCGGGGAGCTGTTTTTT.

Worth noting for this clonotype: The CDR3 carries no conserved terminal phenylalanine or tryptophan, so it likely arises from a read error. No DNA is shown, since the ends of the CDR3 on it are uncertain; the CDR3 is the one TCRdb lists. The chain uses TRBV12-3 or TRBV12-4 and TRBJ2-1; the DNA was not used to check the table's D call, TRBD1. The CDR3 is 12 amino acids in total, end residues counted. The CDR3 region is CASSFWGAERVS.

The table lists this clonotype with a few counts. The V call is TRBV30, the J call TRBJ2-3; 8 bases align to TRBD1. This CDR3 is built from 15 residues. V was pared by 1 base and J by 0 bases, with 3 bases of the junction left unmatched. Germline V gives CDR1 GTSNPN, CDR2 SVGIG (reference sequence). The CDR3 DNA sequence: TGTGCCTGGAGTGGGACAGGGAAGAGCACAGATACGCAGTATTTT. Amino acids: CAWSGTGKSTDTQYF.

This clonotype was picked up many times. The rearrangement uses TRBV27 and TRBJ2-5; TRBD2 agrees at 12 bases. The junction had 4 bases not matched to a gene; V was cut back by 3 bases and J by 2 bases. The CDR3 length is 16 residues. CDR1 MNHEY and CDR2 SMNVEV come from the germline V gene (reference sequence). As DNA, the CDR3 is TGTGCCAGCAGTTTGGGACTAGCGGGCCTACAAGAGACCCAGTACTTC. Protein product: CASSLGLAGLQETQYF.

This clonotype showed up just a few times. The V gene is TRBV3-1, the J gene TRBJ2-1; 9 nucleotides align to TRBD2. The CDR3 loop spans 16 amino acids. Germline CDR1 LGHDT, CDR2 YNNKEL (reference sequence). V lost 2 bases, J lost 6 bases, and 8 bases stayed unmatched. The CDR3, as DNA: TGTGCCAGCAGCCAATTACCGGGACTAGCCGGCAATGAGCAGTTCTTC. Amino acids: CASSQLPGLAGNEQFF.

The rearrangement links TRBV21-1 to TRBJ2-3. TRBV21-1 is deemed a pseudogene. The CDR3 length is 14 residues. The CDR3 DNA reads TGTGCCAGCAGCAATGAACCTAGCACAGATACGCAGTATTTT. Residues: CASSNEPSTDTQYF.

This clonotype was seen repeatedly, ten times or more. The rearrangement joins TRBV12-3 or TRBV12-4 to TRBJ2-7; TRBD1 agrees at 7 bases. Germline trimming cut 5 bases from V and 3 bases from J; bases unmatched to any gene: 10. CDR3 length equals 15 residues. CDR3 sequence: CASSPSSTGRYEQYF. In nucleotides, the CDR3 is TGTGCCAGCAGTCCGTCTTCGACAGGGCGCTACGAGCAGTACTTC.

This clonotype was counted at least ten times. The CDR3 sequence is CASRRPAGETQYF. The CDR3 region has the DNA TGTGCCAGCAGGAGACCAGCGGGCGAGACCCAGTACTTC. This rearrangement joins TRBV6-2 or TRBV6-3 to TRBJ2-5; perhaps TRBD2 as D (6 bases). CDR1 and CDR2 (germline): MNHEY, SVGEGT. The CDR3 runs 13 residues. V lost 6 bases and J lost 5, with 13 bases in between.

The chain is built from TRBV5-1 and TRBJ1-4; D ambiguous. Germline CDR1 and CDR2: SGHRS and YFSETQ. The CDR3 runs 15 residues. V was pared by 4 bases and J by 0 bases, with 10 bases between. The CDR3 bases are TGCGCCAGCAGCCTGGGGAGTGCAACTAATGAAAAACTGTTTTTT. Amino acid sequence: CASSLGSATNEKLFF.

This clonotype was recorded many times. This chain joins TRBV29-1 and TRBJ2-3; D call uncertain. Per germline, CDR1 SQVTM and CDR2 ANQGSEA. CDR3 length: 13 residues. Trimming cost V 5 bases and J 3 bases, with 12 bases left between them. In nucleotides, the CDR3 is TGCAGCGTTTTGGGATCCCCTACAGATACGCAGTATTTT. Encoded protein: CSVLGSPTDTQYF.